This entry lists 27 T cell receptor beta chains sequenced from one sample in a study of CD8 T cells in Susac syndrome. RNA was extracted with the RNeasy kit, and a quantity of roughly 0.5 to 1 ug was reverse transcribed using random hexamers. Via MiXCR, TCRdb re-called the immunoSEQ multiplex PCR reads, giving one row per CDR3 protein. The sample yields roughly 150,000 distinct CDR3 sequences, approximately 93% seen once. The source material was CD8+ T cells from PBMCs. The receptors stem from a human donor with multiple sclerosis.

The V gene is TRBV3-1, the J gene TRBJ2-5, with 8 positions matching TRBD1. The V gene's germline CDR1 is LGHDT and CDR2 YNNKEL (reference sequence). J lost 3 bases, V lost 2 bases, and 8 bases had no gene match. The CDR3 totals 16 residues. CDR3: CASSQRLDRVKETQYF. CDR3 in DNA: TGTGCCAGCAGCCAAAGGTTGGACAGGGTGAAAGAGACCCAGTACTTC.

This chain uses TRBV20-1 with TRBJ2-7, with 7 bases matching TRBD1. V shed 0 bases, J shed 0 bases, and the junction held 8 bases outside the gene matches. The germline gives CDR1 DFQATT, CDR2 SNEGSKA (reference sequence). The CDR3 covers 16 residues. The CDR3 protein is CSARDRDRASSYEQYF. As DNA, the CDR3 is TGCAGTGCTAGAGATCGCGACAGGGCCAGCTCCTACGAGCAGTACTTC.

The sample holds one count of this clonotype. This sequence joins TRBV7-9 and TRBJ2-3; D is undetermined. Trimming took off 1 base at V and 1 base at J, with 3 bases between the two ends. The CDR3 extends over 13 amino acids. The germline CDR1 and CDR2 sequences are SEHNR and FQNEAQ (reference sequence). The chain's CDR3 is CASSLDRTDTQYF. The DNA of the CDR3 is TGTGCCAGCAGCTTAGACCGCACAGATACGCAGTATTTT.

The rearrangement joins TRBV7-9 to TRBJ2-1; 11 bases match TRBD1. With V trimmed by 5 bases and J by 8 bases, 8 bases remained unmatched. Germline CDR1 SEHNR, CDR2 FQNEAQ (reference sequence). The CDR3 extends over 15 amino acids. The CDR3 nucleotides read TGTGCCAGCAGCCCCTCCGGGACAGGGGGGCATGAGCAGTTCTTC. This codes for CASSPSGTGGHEQFF.

The V and J genes are TRBV6-2 or TRBV6-3 and TRBJ1-6; D ambiguous. There are 17 residues in the CDR3. V gave up 8 bases and J gave up 9 bases, with 26 bases separating them. Germline assignment: CDR1 MNHEY and CDR2 SVGEGT. The DNA of the CDR3 is TGTGCCAGCCCCCAAAAACAGAAGGCATCCCGACGTTCACCCCTCCACTTT. Translation gives CASPQKQKASRRSPLHF.

This chain joins TRBV29-1 and TRBJ2-7; a weak D match, TRBD1 (6 bases). Germline CDR1 SQVTM, CDR2 ANQGSEA. V was trimmed by 5 bases and J by 2 bases, leaving 16 bases between them. The CDR3 is made up of 14 amino acids. CDR3 DNA sequence: TGCAGCGTTAAGGGAACAGGGAAGGCCTACGAGCAGTACTTC. Its protein is CSVKGTGKAYEQYF.

This clonotype was seen once. This chain uses TRBV20-1 with TRBJ1-2, with 7 positions matching TRBD1. This CDR3 is built from 16 residues. With V trimmed by 2 bases and J by 4 bases, 13 bases remained unmatched. Germline V CDR1 and CDR2: DFQATT, SNEGSKA (reference sequence). The CDR3 sequence: CSARHPTPQGTYGYTF. As DNA, the CDR3 is TGCAGTGCTAGACACCCCACTCCACAGGGGACCTATGGCTACACCTTC.

This chain links TRBV24-1 with TRBJ2-3; possible D gene TRBD2, 5 bases. Germline values: CDR1 KGHDR, CDR2 SFDVKD. V lost 5 bases to trimming and J lost 5 bases, with 16 bases between them. The CDR3 covers 15 residues. DNA for the CDR3: TGTGCCACCAGTGGATCGGGAAGAACCGTAGATACGCAGTATTTT. As protein: CATSGSGRTVDTQYF.

The rearrangement joins TRBV21-1 to TRBJ2-2; TRBD1 is taken as the D call from the table, unchecked against the DNA. TRBV21-1 is an annotated pseudogene. The length of the CDR3 is 18 residues. The CDR3 protein is CASSKLWDIIANTGELFF. For the CDR3, the DNA is TGTGCCAGCAGCAAACTGTGGGACATAATCGCGAACACCGGGGAGCTGTTTTTT.

The J gene is TRBJ1-2, the V gene TRBV11-2; D ambiguous. Per the germline V gene, CDR1 is SGHAT and CDR2 is FQNNGV. The CDR3 extends over 15 amino acids. Trimming removed 7 bases from V and 1 base from J, with 16 bases in between. The CDR3 bases are TGTGCCAGCACCATGGACCGCATTATTAACTATGGCTACACCTTC. This sequence encodes CASTMDRIINYGYTF.

The V call is TRBV29-1, the J call TRBJ2-2; D is undetermined. Germline lookup yields CDR1 SQVTM and CDR2 ANQGSEA. V dropped 3 bases and J dropped 4 bases, with 9 bases sitting between them. The CDR3 consists of 13 residues. The CDR3 nucleotides read TGCAGCGTTGATGGCGTTGGCACCGGGGAGCTGTTTTTT. It encodes CSVDGVGTGELFF.

The chain employs TRBV19 and TRBJ2-1, with D uncertain. Germline lookup yields CDR1 LNHDA and CDR2 SQIVND (reference sequence). The length of the CDR3 is 11 residues. V was shortened by 4 bases and J by 12 bases, with 10 bases between the two germline ends. CDR3 residues: CASSTSIRQFF. The DNA for the CDR3 is TGTGCCAGTAGTACCTCCATCAGGCAGTTCTTC.

The DNA of the CDR3 is TGTGCCAGCAGCCAGCCCACGGACGTCACCTACGAGCAGTACTTC. It encodes CASSQPTDVTYEQYF. The rearrangement joins TRBV3-1 to TRBJ2-7; D is uncertain. Trimming removed 3 bases from V and 2 bases from J, with 14 bases in between. The germline CDR1 and CDR2 sequences are LGHDT and YNNKEL (reference sequence). CDR3 size: 15 residues.

The J gene is TRBJ2-1, the V gene TRBV9, with D uncertain. The CDR3 consists of 16 residues. The germline V gene has CDR1 SGDLS and CDR2 YYNGEE. V was pared by 2 bases and J by 4 bases, with 16 bases between. The CDR3 spells CASSVFGQVGYNEQFF. Here the CDR3 DNA reads TGTGCCAGCAGCGTCTTTGGGCAGGTTGGGTACAATGAGCAGTTCTTC.

The chain joins TRBV20-1 to TRBJ2-7; no clear D. V lost 1 base and J lost 2, with 9 bases in between. The CDR3 length is 13 residues. CDR1 and CDR2 (germline): DFQATT, SNEGSKA (reference sequence). In DNA, the CDR3 is TGCAGTGCTAGAGCTCTCAATACCTACGAGCAGTACTTC. It specifies CSARALNTYEQYF.

The rearrangement uses TRBV5-4 and TRBJ2-5; TRBD1 agrees at 9 bases. The V and J ends lost 4 bases and 4 bases, in that order; junction bases with no gene match: 8. Looked up from germline, CDR1 is SGHNT and CDR2 is YYREEE (reference sequence). The CDR3 extends over 15 amino acids. CDR3 sequence (DNA): TGTGCCAGCAGCCCGGGACAGGGAAAGGGAGAGACCCAGTACTTC. This sequence encodes CASSPGQGKGETQYF.

The J gene is TRBJ1-5, the V gene TRBV13; D ambiguous. Germline V lookup: CDR1 PRHDT, CDR2 FYEKMQ (reference sequence). The length of the CDR3 is 12 residues. Deletions cut 6 bases from V and 3 bases from J, with 6 bases between. CDR3 sequence reads: CASSALNQPQHF. The CDR3 coding sequence is TGTGCCAGCAGTGCCCTCAATCAGCCCCAGCATTTT.

The V call is TRBV11-2, the J call TRBJ2-7; D may match TRBD1 or TRBD2 (5 bases each). V was trimmed by 4 bases and J by 7 bases, leaving 11 bases between them. Germline values: CDR1 SGHAT, CDR2 FQNNGV. The CDR3 is 12 amino acids. The CDR3 here is CASSYGGWEQYF. In DNA, the CDR3 is TGTGCCAGCAGCTATGGGGGATGGGAGCAGTACTTC.

The gene calls are TRBV13 and TRBJ1-1; D is unresolved. The CDR3 is made up of 15 amino acids. Looked up from germline, CDR1 is PRHDT and CDR2 is FYEKMQ (reference sequence). V was trimmed by 5 bases and J by 1 base, leaving 14 bases between them. Here the CDR3 DNA reads TGTGCCAGCAGCGGCCTTGTGAGTCCGAACACTGAAGCTTTCTTT. As protein: CASSGLVSPNTEAFF.

The chain recombines TRBV12-5 with TRBJ2-1; D uncertain. The CDR3 is made up of 11 amino acids. Germline V gives CDR1 LGHNT, CDR2 FRNRAP. With 5 bases removed from V and 15 bases from J, the gap between germline ends came to 14 bases. The CDR3 protein is CASGPGLVPFF. The CDR3 DNA reads as TGTGCTAGTGGTCCCGGGCTAGTTCCGTTCTTC.

CDR3 residues: CASSQDSFNTEAFF. The CDR3 bases are TGCGCCAGCAGCCAAGACTCATTCAACACTGAAGCTTTCTTT. V usage is TRBV4-3 and J usage is TRBJ1-1, with no clear D. This CDR3 comprises 14 residues. The ends were cut back, 0 bases at V and 2 bases at J, with 7 bases in the middle. In germline, CDR1 is LGHNA, CDR2 YSLEER.

The V call is TRBV4-3, the J call TRBJ2-7; the D gene is possibly TRBD1 (7 bases). Germline V gene data show CDR1 as LGHNA and CDR2 as YSLEER. CDR3 length: 15 amino acids. V was shortened by 1 base and J by 3 bases, with 13 bases between the two germline ends. For the CDR3, the DNA is TGCGCCAGCAGCCAAGCTGGCAGGGGGGTCTACGAGCAGTACTTC. It yields the protein CASSQAGRGVYEQYF.

The V and J genes are TRBV12-3 or TRBV12-4 and TRBJ2-1; 11 nucleotides match TRBD2. V dropped 7 bases and J dropped 8; count of bases not matched to a gene: 7. This CDR3 is 14 amino acids long. The DNA for the CDR3 is TGTGCCAGCACCTTTAGCGGGGGGGCCGATGAGCAGTTCTTC. This encodes CASTFSGGADEQFF.

V gene TRBV24-1 combines with J gene TRBJ2-5; tentatively, D is TRBD1 (6 bases). CDR3 length: 16 residues. Germline loops: CDR1 KGHDR, CDR2 SFDVKD. The ends were cut back, 4 bases at V and 2 bases at J, with 16 bases in the middle. Written as DNA, the CDR3 is TGTGCCACCAGTGACCCAGGAGGCAGGGGACAAGAGACCCAGTACTTC. This codes for CATSDPGGRGQETQYF.

The gene calls are TRBV4-2 and TRBJ1-6, with TRBD1 identical over 7 bases. Germline CDR1 LGHNA, CDR2 YNFKEQ. The CDR3 totals 14 residues. V shed 3 bases and J 9 bases; nucleotides not matched to a gene: 5. The CDR3, as DNA: TGTGCCAGCAGCCAGCAGGGGGGGCCTTCACCCCTCCACTTT. Translation gives CASSQQGGPSPLHF.

The rearrangement links TRBV21-1 to TRBJ2-7. TRBV21-1 is designated a pseudogene. CDR3 length equals 11 residues. As DNA, the CDR3 is TGTGCCAGCAGCAAAGGGAACGAGCAGTACTTC. Protein sequence: CASSKGNEQYF.

This sequence joins TRBV5-4 and TRBJ2-7; 7 positions agree with TRBD1. V was pared by 3 bases and J by 3 bases, with 3 bases of the junction left unmatched. Germline values: CDR1 SGHNT, CDR2 YYREEE (reference sequence). The CDR3 runs 13 residues. CDR3 DNA: TGTGCCAGCAGCTGGGGACAGTTCTACGAGCAGTACTTC. Its translation is CASSWGQFYEQYF. Complete variable domain (other parts from reference TRBV5-4 and TRBJ2-7): ETGVTQSPTHLIKTRGQQVTLRCSSQSGHNTVSWYQQALGQGPQFIFQYYREEENGRGNFPPRFSGLQFPNYSSELNVNALELDDSALYLCASSWGQFYEQYFGPGTRLTVT.